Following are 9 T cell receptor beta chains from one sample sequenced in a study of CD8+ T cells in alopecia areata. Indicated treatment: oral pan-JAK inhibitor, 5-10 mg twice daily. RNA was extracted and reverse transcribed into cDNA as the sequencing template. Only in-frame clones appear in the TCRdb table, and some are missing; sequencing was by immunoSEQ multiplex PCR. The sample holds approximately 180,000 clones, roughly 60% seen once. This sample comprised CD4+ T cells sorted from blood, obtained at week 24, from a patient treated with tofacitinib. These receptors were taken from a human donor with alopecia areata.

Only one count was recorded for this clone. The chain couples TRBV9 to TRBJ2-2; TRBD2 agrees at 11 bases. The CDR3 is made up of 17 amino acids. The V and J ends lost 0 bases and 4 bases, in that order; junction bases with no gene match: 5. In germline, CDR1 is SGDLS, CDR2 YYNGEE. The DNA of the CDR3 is TGTGCCAGCAGCGTAGGATCACTAGCGGGGGTCACCGGGGAGCTGTTTTTT. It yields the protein CASSVGSLAGVTGELFF. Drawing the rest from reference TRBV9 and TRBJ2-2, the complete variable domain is DSGVTQTPKHLITATGQRVTLRCSPRSGDLSVYWYQQSLDQGLQFLIQYYNGEERAKGNILERFSAQQFPDLHSELNLSSLELGDSALYFCASSVGSLAGVTGELFFGEGSRLTVL.

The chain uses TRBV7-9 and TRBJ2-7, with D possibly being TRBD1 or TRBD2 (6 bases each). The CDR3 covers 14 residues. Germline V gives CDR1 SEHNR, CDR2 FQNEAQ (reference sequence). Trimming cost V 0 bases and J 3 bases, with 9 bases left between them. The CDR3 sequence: CASSLAGGRYEQYF. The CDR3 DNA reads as TGTGCCAGCAGCTTAGCCGGGGGCCGCTACGAGCAGTACTTC.

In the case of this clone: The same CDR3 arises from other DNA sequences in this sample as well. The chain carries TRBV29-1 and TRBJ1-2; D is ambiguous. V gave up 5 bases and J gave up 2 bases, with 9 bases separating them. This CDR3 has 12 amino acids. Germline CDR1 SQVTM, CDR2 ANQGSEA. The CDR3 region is CSVQESNYGYTF. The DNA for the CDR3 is TGCAGCGTTCAGGAATCCAACTATGGCTACACCTTC.

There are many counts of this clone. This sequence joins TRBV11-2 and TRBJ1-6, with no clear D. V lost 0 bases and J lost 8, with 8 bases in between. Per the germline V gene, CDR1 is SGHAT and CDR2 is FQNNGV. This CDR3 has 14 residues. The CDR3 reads CASSLEGIYSPLHF. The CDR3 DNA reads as TGTGCCAGCAGCTTAGAAGGAATATATTCACCCCTCCACTTT.

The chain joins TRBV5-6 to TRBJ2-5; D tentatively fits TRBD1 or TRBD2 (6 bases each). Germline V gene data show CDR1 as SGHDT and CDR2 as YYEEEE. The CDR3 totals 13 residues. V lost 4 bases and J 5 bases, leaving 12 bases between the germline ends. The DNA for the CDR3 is TGTGCCAGCAGCCCCTACGGGGGCGAGACCCAGTACTTC. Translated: CASSPYGGETQYF.

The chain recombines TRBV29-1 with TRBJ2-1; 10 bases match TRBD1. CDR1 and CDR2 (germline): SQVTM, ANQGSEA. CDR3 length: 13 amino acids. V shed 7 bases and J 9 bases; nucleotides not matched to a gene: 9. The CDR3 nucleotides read TGCAGCGGTAGCGGGACAGGGGCGGGTGAGCAGTTCTTC. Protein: CSGSGTGAGEQFF.

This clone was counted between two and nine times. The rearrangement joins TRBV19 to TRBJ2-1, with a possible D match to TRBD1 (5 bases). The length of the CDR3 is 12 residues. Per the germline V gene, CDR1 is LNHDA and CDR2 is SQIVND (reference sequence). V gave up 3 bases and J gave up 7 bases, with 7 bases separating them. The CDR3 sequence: CASSIQGNEQFF. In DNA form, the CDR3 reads TGTGCCAGTAGTATCCAGGGAAATGAGCAGTTCTTC.

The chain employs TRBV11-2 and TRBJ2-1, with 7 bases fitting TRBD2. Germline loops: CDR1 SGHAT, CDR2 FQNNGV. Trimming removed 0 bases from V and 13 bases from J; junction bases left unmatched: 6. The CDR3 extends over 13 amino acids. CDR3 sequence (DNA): TGTGCCAGCAGCTTAGACTCTCCTAGCGGTCAGTTCTTC. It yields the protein CASSLDSPSGQFF.

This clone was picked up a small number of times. This chain's CDR3 is CSVEVSANYGYTF. CDR3 DNA: TGCAGCGTTGAAGTGTCAGCTAACTATGGCTACACCTTC. The chain couples TRBV29-1 to TRBJ1-2; D gene uncertain. The CDR3 has 13 residues. Per the germline V gene, CDR1 is SQVTM and CDR2 is ANQGSEA. Trimming cost V 1 base and J 0 bases, with 6 bases left between them.